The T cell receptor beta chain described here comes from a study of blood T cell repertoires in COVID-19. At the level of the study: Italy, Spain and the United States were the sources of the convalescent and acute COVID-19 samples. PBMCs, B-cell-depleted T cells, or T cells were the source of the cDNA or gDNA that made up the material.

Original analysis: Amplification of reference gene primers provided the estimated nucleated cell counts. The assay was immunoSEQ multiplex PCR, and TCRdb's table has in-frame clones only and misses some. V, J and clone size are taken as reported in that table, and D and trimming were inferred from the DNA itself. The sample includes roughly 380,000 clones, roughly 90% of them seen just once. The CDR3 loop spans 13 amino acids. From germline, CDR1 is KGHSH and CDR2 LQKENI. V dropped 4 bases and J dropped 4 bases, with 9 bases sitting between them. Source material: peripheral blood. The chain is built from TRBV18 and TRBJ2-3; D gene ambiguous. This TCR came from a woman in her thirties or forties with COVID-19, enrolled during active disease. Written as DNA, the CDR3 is TGTGCCAGCTCACTGGCAGTGGCAGATACGCAGTATTTT. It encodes CASSLAVADTQYF.